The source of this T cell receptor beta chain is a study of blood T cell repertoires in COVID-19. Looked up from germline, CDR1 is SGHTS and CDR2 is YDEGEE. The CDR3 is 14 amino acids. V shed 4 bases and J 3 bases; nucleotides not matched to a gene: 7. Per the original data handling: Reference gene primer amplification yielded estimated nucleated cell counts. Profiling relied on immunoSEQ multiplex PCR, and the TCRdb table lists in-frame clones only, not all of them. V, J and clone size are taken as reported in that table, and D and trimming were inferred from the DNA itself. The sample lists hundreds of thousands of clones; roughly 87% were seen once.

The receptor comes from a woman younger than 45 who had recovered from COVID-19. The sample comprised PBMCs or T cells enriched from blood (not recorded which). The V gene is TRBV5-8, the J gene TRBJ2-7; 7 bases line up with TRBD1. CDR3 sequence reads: CASSLTGTVYEQYF. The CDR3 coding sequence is TGTGCCAGCAGCCTGACCGGGACAGTCTACGAGCAGTACTTC.